This T cell receptor (beta chain) was sequenced for a study of human T cells and chemical hapten exposure. The CDR3 has 15 residues. V shed 5 bases, J shed 2 bases, and the junction held 7 bases outside the gene matches. Germline lookup yields CDR1 KGHDR and CDR2 SFDVKD. MiXCR, run by TCRdb on the RACE reads, gives a single entry per CDR3 protein. The data hold 140,000 or so distinct CDR3 sequences, with around 11% observed a single time. Time point described: patch test 2, 6 weeks after DPC sensitization. As for treatment: therapeutic diphenylcyclopropenone sensitization with weekly scalp DPC. V is TRBV24-1 and J is TRBJ1-2, with TRBD1 identical over 7 bases. Sample: whole blood, taken in connection with sensitization to the hapten diphenylcyclopropenone (DPC). The sequence derives from a woman aged 45 to 65 with alopecia areata. Some clones in this sample may be carry-over from other donors' samples. The CDR3 spells CATSGSQTGNYGYTF. The CDR3 coding sequence is TGTGCCACCAGTGGAAGTCAGACAGGGAACTATGGCTACACCTTC.